This entry is about one TCR beta chain. This clone was seen more than once but under ten times. Its antigen target is currently unknown. No much larger clonotype is one base removed from it; base qualities were not supplied. Looking up the germline V gene (reference sequence) yields CDR1 GTSNPN and CDR2 SVGIG. Trimming at the junction amounts to 4 bases on V and 6 bases on J, and the germline ends lie 18 bases apart. From the cysteine up to the phenylalanine, the CDR3 has a length of 14 residues. The entry retains the CDR3 DNA only, 42 bases that are in frame from base 1. This entry belongs to a study of blood T cell repertoires in COVID-19 (dated by TCRdb to the early 2020s). The study in broad terms: The collaborator samples originated in the United States, Italy and Spain and spanned the acute and convalescent phases of COVID-19. Sample metadata almost always included a de-identified subject ID, COVID-19 status, age in years and sex. Where available, HLA class I and class II types were obtained from metadata supplied by the sample provider rather than from assay-based typing. Samples were obtained from the ongoing ImmuneRACE study (first 160 participants) and from about 1,300 subjects provided by 6 global collaborators. The repertoires were released in a freely available public database intended as a resource for research on the immune response to SARS-CoV-2. Deeply sampled blood TCRbeta repertoires from subjects exposed to, actively infected with, or recovered from COVID-19 were included in the dataset. The material from the prospective study consisted of cDNA or gDNA derived from T cells, B-cell-depleted T cells, or PBMCs. General study outcomes and caveats: The quantity of clinical and demographic metadata differed by source and by participant and was supplied without curation.

One collaborating source in Seattle enrolled patients while the patients were actively infected and followed the patients over time throughout the course of disease. Whole blood was collected in K2EDTA tubes by collaborating institutions according to the institutions' own protocols. For TCRbeta analysis, collaborators shipped samples as frozen whole blood, isolated PBMCs, or DNA extracted from either of those sample types. TCRbeta CDR3 regions were amplified from genomic DNA using the immunoSEQ Assay, a bias-controlled multiplex PCR. As for the original processing: Nucleated cell counts per sample were estimated from amplification of reference gene primers within the assay. To quantify the absolute abundance of each unique TCRbeta CDR3 rearrangement, sequence reads were collapsed and filtered. For each sample, productive Simpson clonality was calculated as the square root of Simpson's diversity index across productive rearrangements. This is the immuneACCESS table as TCRdb keeps it, with only in-frame sequences that have V and J called. A part of the clones is gone; compared with another copy, unresolved V genes explain less than half, and the rest is unexplained. V, J and clone size are those of that table, while D and trimming were read from the DNA. This sample holds 250,000 to 400,000 clones; almost 90% were observed only once. Of the sample, under 3% is held by the ten largest clones.

Sequencing was done on a sample of peripheral blood. The clonotype comes from a woman younger than 45 with COVID-19, enrolled during active disease. The chain is assembled from TRBV30 and TRBJ1-1, with a weak D call of TRBD1 (6 bases match). The DNA reads TGTGCCTGGAATTTGGGGGCTTTACGCGCTGAAGCTTTCTTT. This gives the protein CAWNLGALRAEAFF.